This TCR beta chain was recorded in a study of cytomegalovirus exposure and HLA in healthy donors. Study-level background: Of roughly 360 genotyped donors, 80% to 85% grouped in the Caucasian-associated ancestry cluster.

About this clone itself: Its specificity is not known.

The CDR3 is 14 amino acids. Trimming cost V 6 bases and J 5 bases, with 16 bases left between them. Germline V gives CDR1 SGHVS, CDR2 FQNEAQ. Broader study findings: Immune exposure information comprised only CMV serostatus. Most TCR sequences were rare, but some public TCRs occurred in many donors. Researchers reported that three CMV-associated chains were confirmed in vitro as CMV antigen-specific.

The PCR had 60 Vbeta and 13 Jbeta primers. Produced via immunoSEQ multiplex PCR; TCRdb's table is partial and in-frame only. The sample gives approximately 200,000 clones, 75% to 85% of which show up once; 1.5% is in the top ten. The clonotype originates from a girl aged 5 to 17 in good health and CMV-seropositive. Sample: PBMCs. The chain is built from TRBV7-8 and TRBJ2-5; a weak D match, TRBD1 (5 bases). The CDR3 protein is CASSPTRERETQYF. In DNA form, the CDR3 reads TGTGCCAGCAGTCCAACCAGGGAAAGGGAGACCCAGTACTTC.